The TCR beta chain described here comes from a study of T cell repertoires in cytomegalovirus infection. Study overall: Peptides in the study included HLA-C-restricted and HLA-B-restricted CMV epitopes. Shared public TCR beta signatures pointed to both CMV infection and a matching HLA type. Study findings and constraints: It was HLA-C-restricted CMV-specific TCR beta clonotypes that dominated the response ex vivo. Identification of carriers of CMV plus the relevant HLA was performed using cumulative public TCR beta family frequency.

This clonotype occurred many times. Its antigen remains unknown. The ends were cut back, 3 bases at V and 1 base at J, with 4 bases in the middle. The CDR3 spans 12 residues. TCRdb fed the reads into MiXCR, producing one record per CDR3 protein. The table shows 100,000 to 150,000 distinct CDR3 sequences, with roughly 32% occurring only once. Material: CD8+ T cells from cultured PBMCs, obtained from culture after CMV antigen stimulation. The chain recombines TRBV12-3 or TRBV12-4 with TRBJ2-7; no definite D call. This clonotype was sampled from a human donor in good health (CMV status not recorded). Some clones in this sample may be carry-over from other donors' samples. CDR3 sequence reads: CASSFVSYEQYF. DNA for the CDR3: TGTGCCAGCAGTTTTGTTTCCTACGAGCAGTACTTC.